This TCR beta chain was sequenced during a study of blood T cell repertoires in COVID-19. Study as a whole: The United States, Italy and Spain were the sources of the acute and convalescent COVID-19 samples.

Those enrolled in Seattle joined during active infection and were followed longitudinally afterward. The sample holds a few counts of this clone. The method was immunoSEQ multiplex PCR; TCRdb's version includes in-frame clones alone and lacks a portion of them. The data contain over 85,000 clones, under 85% of them seen just once; the ten biggest clones take up less than 4%. J was trimmed by 5 bases and V by 8 bases; bases with no gene match: 11. The germline CDR1 and CDR2 sequences are MNHEY and SVGAGI. CDR3 length: 15 residues. This sequence originates from a woman older than 75 with COVID-19, enrolled during active disease. Sequenced: peripheral blood. The V gene is TRBV6-5, the J gene TRBJ1-1; 10 nucleotides align to TRBD1. CDR3: CASRPLGQGQTEAFF. The CDR3 DNA is TGTGCCAGCCGCCCCTTGGGACAGGGGCAGACTGAAGCTTTCTTT.